These 22 T cell receptor beta chains share one sample of origin, sequenced in a study of blood T cells in healthy people across ages. The use of a sample-barcoded 5' primer and a J-beta primer mix characterized a second PCR of about 6 to 12 cycles. TCRdb called the 5' RACE reads again in MiXCR, with one record for every CDR3 protein. The table shows about 570,000 distinct CDR3 sequences, with approximately 25% occurring only once. The sequenced material came from blood. The receptor set was obtained from a woman aged 65 to 85 in good health.

V is TRBV21-1 and J is TRBJ2-5. TRBV21-1 represents a pseudogene. The CDR3 sequence is 12 residues long. This CDR3 reads CASSVVKKTQYF. CDR3 coding DNA: TGTGCCAGCAGCGTGGTAAAAAAGACCCAGTACTTC.

The chain couples TRBV6-6 to TRBJ1-2, with D possibly TRBD1 on 6 matching bases. CDR3 size: 13 residues. Germline-derived CDR1 and CDR2 are MNHNY and SVGAGI (reference sequence). The germline V and J ends were trimmed by 7 bases and 2 bases, with 11 bases remaining between them. The CDR3 region is CASTPGANYGYTF. Here the CDR3 DNA reads TGTGCCAGCACTCCGGGGGCAAACTATGGCTACACCTTC.

This clonotype was picked up a small number of times. At one end, the junction sequence differs from germline, possibly due to a read error. This sequence joins TRBV4-3 and TRBJ1-2; D remains unclear. Germline values: CDR1 LGHNA, CDR2 YSLEER. This CDR3 comprises 14 residues. CDR3 sequence (DNA): TGCGCCAGCAGCCACGTGGTGACGAACTATGACTACACCTTC. As protein: CASSHVVTNYDYTF.

With respect to this clonotype: The CDR3 ends on some other residue instead of the conserved phenylalanine or tryptophan, so this is likely a read error. The gene calls are TRBV6-2 or TRBV6-3 and TRBJ1-2; TRBD1 might be the D (5 bases). The CDR3 extends over 13 amino acids. The germline gives CDR1 MNHEY, CDR2 SVGEGT. V shed 6 bases and J shed 4 bases, with 12 bases lying between them. The CDR3 nucleotides are TGTGCCAGCAGGGAGACAGCCTCCTATGGCTACACCCTC. It is translated as CASRETASYGYTL.

The chain has TRBV6-2 or TRBV6-3 and TRBJ1-6; 8 positions match TRBD1. The CDR3 length is 16 residues. V was clipped by 6 bases and J by 5 bases; unmatched bases: 9. Germline assignment: CDR1 MNHEY and CDR2 SVGEGT. The CDR3 region is CASRLGQGRNNSPLHF. As DNA, the CDR3 is TGTGCCAGCAGACTCGGACAGGGACGTAATAATTCACCCCTCCACTTT.

This clonotype was counted a few times. This chain joins TRBV7-2 and TRBJ2-5; 9 nucleotides align to TRBD1. Germline CDR1 reads SGHTA; CDR2 reads FQGNSA. The CDR3 is 13 residues long. Trimming removed 3 bases from V and 6 bases from J; junction bases left unmatched: 2. CDR3 protein: CASSFGQGKTQYF. The CDR3 DNA sequence: TGTGCCAGCAGCTTCGGACAGGGGAAGACCCAGTACTTC. The full variable domain, with the rest looked up from reference TRBV7-2 and TRBJ2-5, is GAGVSQSPSNKVTEKGKDVELRCDPISGHTALYWYRQSLGQGLEFLIYFQGNSAPDKSGLPSDRFSAERTGGSVSTLTIQRTQQEDSAVYLCASSFGQGKTQYFGPGTRLLVL.

This clonotype was recorded a few times. The chain couples TRBV5-1 to TRBJ2-5, with 8 nucleotides matching TRBD1. The better agreement between TRBJ2-7 and the DNA end casts doubt on the J call. The germline gives CDR1 SGHRS, CDR2 YFSETQ. CDR3 size: 15 residues. CDR3 amino acids: CASSFWTGPTYEQYF. CDR3 DNA sequence: TGCGCCAGCAGCTTTTGGACAGGGCCCACTTACGAGCAGTACTTC.

The gene calls are TRBV10-3 and TRBJ2-1; no firm D call. With 0 bases removed from V and 4 bases from J, the gap between germline ends came to 10 bases. The CDR3 runs to 15 residues. Germline V lookup: CDR1 ENHRY, CDR2 SYGVKD. The CDR3 loop reads CAISESKAGYNEQFF. CDR3 bases: TGTGCCATCAGTGAGTCGAAGGCTGGATACAATGAGCAGTTCTTC.

This clonotype has a handful of counts. V usage is TRBV27 and J usage is TRBJ1-1; the match to TRBD1 covers 7 bases. The CDR3 loop spans 15 amino acids. Trimming at V came to 5 bases and at J to 1 base, leaving 7 bases not matched to a gene. Germline loops: CDR1 MNHEY, CDR2 SMNVEV (reference sequence). The CDR3 sequence is CASSDRQGPNTEAFF. The CDR3 nucleotides are TGTGCCAGCAGTGACCGACAGGGACCGAACACTGAAGCTTTCTTT.

This clonotype has only a few counts. The chain employs TRBV9 and TRBJ2-2; D uncertain. V was cut by 1 base and J by 4 bases, with 2 bases left in between. The CDR3 extends over 12 amino acids. The V gene's germline CDR1 is SGDLS and CDR2 YYNGEE. The CDR3 region has the DNA TGTGCCAGCAGCGTAAGCACCGGGGAGCTGTTTTTT. Translating gives CASSVSTGELFF.

The chain is built from TRBV5-1 and TRBJ2-5, with D possibly being TRBD1 (5 bases). The germline gives CDR1 SGHRS, CDR2 YFSETQ. This CDR3 spans 14 amino acids. Trimming removed 0 bases from V and 1 base from J, with 7 bases in between. As DNA, the CDR3 is TGCGCCAGCAGCTTGGTCCAGGGCCAAGAGACCCAGTACTTC. This sequence encodes CASSLVQGQETQYF.

This clonotype has only a few counts. V usage is TRBV10-3 and J usage is TRBJ2-1, with D unclear. Trimming shortened V by 11 bases and J by 2 bases, and 10 bases separated the two germline ends. The CDR3 loop spans 12 amino acids. From germline, CDR1 is ENHRY and CDR2 SYGVKD. The CDR3 reads CAFGSAYNEQFF. The CDR3 region has the DNA TGTGCCTTCGGGTCAGCCTACAATGAGCAGTTCTTC.

The chain is built from TRBV20-1 and TRBJ1-2; D ambiguous. The CDR3 consists of 15 residues. Germline-derived CDR1 and CDR2 are DFQATT and SNEGSKA (reference sequence). Trimming removed 3 bases from V and 4 bases from J, with 18 bases in between. The CDR3 sequence is CSASAPTRPIYGYTF. The CDR3 bases are TGCAGTGCTAGTGCCCCGACAAGACCCATCTATGGCTACACCTTC.

V usage is TRBV21-1 and J usage is TRBJ2-7; TRBD1 is the table's D call and was not checked against the DNA. TRBV21-1 is a recognized pseudogene. This CDR3 has 12 residues. CDR3 DNA sequence: TGTGCCAGCAGCCAAACGGGGCAGAAGCAGTACTTC. This gives the protein CASSQTGQKQYF.

The chain couples TRBV7-2 to TRBJ1-3, with D unresolved. Per germline, CDR1 SGHTA and CDR2 FQGNSA. This CDR3 is built from 13 residues. V was trimmed by 6 bases and J by 0 bases, leaving 6 bases between them. CDR3 coding DNA: TGTGCCAGCAGAGTTAGCTCTGGAAACACCATATATTTT. Protein sequence: CASRVSSGNTIYF.

This clonotype was counted only a few times. DNA of the CDR3: TGCGCCAGCAGCCGACAGCCGGGAGGCCAAGAGACCCAGTACTTC. Translated, it gives CASSRQPGGQETQYF. The gene calls are TRBV4-3 and TRBJ2-5, with TRBD2 matching 7 bases. The CDR3 loop spans 15 amino acids. Germline trimming cut 4 bases from V and 1 base from J; bases unmatched to any gene: 6. CDR1 and CDR2 (germline): LGHNA, YSLEER.

This sequence joins TRBV12-3 or TRBV12-4 and TRBJ2-7, with TRBD1 matching over 9 bases. V shed 6 bases and J 1 base; nucleotides not matched to a gene: 7. CDR3 length: 15 residues. CDR3 coding DNA: TGTGCCAGCAGCCGCCTGACAGGGGGGTCCTACGAGCAGTACTTC. Translated, it gives CASSRLTGGSYEQYF.

The rearrangement links TRBV7-9 to TRBJ2-7; D not resolved. This CDR3 has 12 residues. Trimming left V 1 base short and J 7 bases short, with 8 bases between. Germline-derived CDR1 and CDR2 are SEHNR and FQNEAQ (reference sequence). The DNA for the CDR3 is TGTGCCAGCAGCTTAGGAGCCGTGGAGCAGTACTTC. Translating it yields CASSLGAVEQYF.

The chain links TRBV5-1 to TRBJ2-5; 7 bases match TRBD2. With 4 bases clipped from V and 5 bases from J, the junction kept 11 bases outside the gene matches. Germline CDR1 SGHRS, CDR2 YFSETQ. This CDR3 has 15 residues. The CDR3, as DNA: TGCGCCAGCAGCCCGACTGGACTAGGAGGGGAGACCCAGTACTTC. Amino acid sequence: CASSPTGLGGETQYF.

The chain recombines TRBV20-1 with TRBJ1-1; 8 nucleotides match TRBD1. V was clipped by 6 bases and J by 5 bases; unmatched bases: 11. CDR1 is DFQATT, CDR2 SNEGSKA, per germline (reference sequence). The CDR3 length is 14 residues. The CDR3 spells CSAEGSGGRTEAFF. In DNA, the CDR3 is TGCAGTGCCGAGGGGTCAGGGGGCCGTACTGAAGCTTTCTTT.

Only a few counts were recorded for this clonotype. This chain links TRBV20-1 with TRBJ2-2; 11 bases fit TRBD2. The V gene's germline CDR1 is DFQATT and CDR2 SNEGSKA (reference sequence). V lost 6 bases to trimming and J lost 4 bases; unmatched junction nucleotides: 13. The CDR3 covers 17 residues. CDR3 sequence (DNA): TGCAGTGCCCTGGGGCCTACTAGCGGGGGAGGCACCGGGGAGCTGTTTTTT. This sequence encodes CSALGPTSGGGTGELFF.

This clonotype occurred a few times. The chain recombines TRBV6-5 with TRBJ2-5; 8 bases line up with TRBD2. The J call may not be correct, given that the DNA end is closer to TRBJ2-1. The CDR3 has 16 residues. CDR1 and CDR2 from the germline V gene are MNHEY and SVGAGI. The CDR3 DNA reads as TGTGCCAGCAGTTCCCCAACTAGCGGTACCTACAATGAGCAGTTCTTC. Protein product: CASSSPTSGTYNEQFF.